This TCR beta chain was profiled in a study of blood T cell repertoires in COVID-19. Germline V lookup: CDR1 KGHSH, CDR2 LQKENI. The length of the CDR3 is 16 residues. Between the trimmed V and J ends, which lost 2 bases and 3 bases, there was a span of 16 bases. Clones were read by immunoSEQ multiplex PCR, and TCRdb kept only the in-frame ones, dropping some. The data show 300,000 to 350,000 clones, 90% seen once. The sequencing sample was made of PBMCs or T cells enriched from blood (not recorded which). The chain employs TRBV18 and TRBJ2-5; D gene ambiguous. This TCR was sampled from a woman aged 18-29 years with acute COVID-19. CDR3 region: CASSPGASLIEETQYF. The CDR3 DNA is TGTGCCAGCTCACCAGGTGCATCCTTGATAGAAGAGACCCAGTACTTC.